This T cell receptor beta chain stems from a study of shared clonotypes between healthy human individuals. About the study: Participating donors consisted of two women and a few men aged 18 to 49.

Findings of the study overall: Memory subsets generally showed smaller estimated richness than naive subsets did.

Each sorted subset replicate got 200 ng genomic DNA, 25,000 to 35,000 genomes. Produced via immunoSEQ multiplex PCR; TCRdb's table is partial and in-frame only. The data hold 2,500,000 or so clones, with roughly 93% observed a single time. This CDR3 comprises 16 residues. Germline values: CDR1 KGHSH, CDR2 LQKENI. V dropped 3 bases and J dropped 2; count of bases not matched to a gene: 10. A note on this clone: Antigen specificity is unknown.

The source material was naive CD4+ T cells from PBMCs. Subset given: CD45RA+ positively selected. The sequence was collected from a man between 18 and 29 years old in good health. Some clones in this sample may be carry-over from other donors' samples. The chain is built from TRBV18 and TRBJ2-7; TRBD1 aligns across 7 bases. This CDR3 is CASSPTGALNPYEQYF. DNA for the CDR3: TGTGCCAGCTCACCCACAGGGGCCCTAAACCCCTACGAGCAGTACTTC.